This TCR beta chain came from a study of control samples from healthy donors and cancer patients. Germline V gives CDR1 LGHDT, CDR2 YNNKEL (reference sequence). With V trimmed by 1 base and J by 4 bases, 9 bases remained unmatched. The CDR3 sequence is 16 residues long. Some clones are missing from TCRdb's copy, which holds only in-frame ones; the method was immunoSEQ multiplex PCR. The table includes over 150,000 clones, roughly 94% detected once. The TCR originated in a man in his 60s with colorectal cancer. This chain joins TRBV3-1 (or the pseudogene TRBV3-2) and TRBJ2-7, with 8 bases matching TRBD1. Sequencing was carried out using PBMCs. For the CDR3, the DNA is TGTGCCAGCAGCCAAGTTGGACAGGGTGGTAGGTACGAGCAGTACTTC. Residues: CASSQVGQGGRYEQYF.